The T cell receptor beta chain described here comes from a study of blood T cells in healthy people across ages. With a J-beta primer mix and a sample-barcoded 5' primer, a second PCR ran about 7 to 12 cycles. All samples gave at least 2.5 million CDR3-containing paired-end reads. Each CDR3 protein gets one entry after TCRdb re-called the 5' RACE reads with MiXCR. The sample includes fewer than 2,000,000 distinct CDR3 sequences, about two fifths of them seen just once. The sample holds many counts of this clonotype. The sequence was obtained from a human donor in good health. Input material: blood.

CDR3 sequence: CASRDPSGANVLTF. The CDR3 region has the DNA TGCGCCAGCAGGGATCCCTCTGGGGCCAACGTCCTGACTTTC. The V gene is TRBV5-1, the J gene TRBJ2-6; D unresolved. Per the germline V gene, CDR1 is SGHRS and CDR2 is YFSETQ. CDR3 size: 14 residues. V lost 5 bases and J lost 0, with 6 bases in between.